The 28 T cell receptor beta chains given below trace back to one sample, sequenced in a study of blood T cell repertoires in COVID-19 (dated by TCRdb to 2020 to 2021). Libraries were prepared through the immunoSEQ multiplex PCR assay. Imported from immuneACCESS, the table was reduced by TCRdb to in-frame sequences with V and J called. These copies leave out some clones; in studies compared against another copy, an unresolved V gene accounts for under half, and the cause of the remainder is not known. Recorded for this sample are 35,000 to 50,000 clones; about two thirds of them occurred a single time. 6.2% of the sample rests with the top ten. What was sequenced was peripheral blood. Receptors originate from an older man with acute or convalescent COVID-19.

This clone was detected a few times. This chain uses TRBV10-3 with TRBJ1-1; perhaps TRBD1 as D (5 bases). This CDR3 spans 14 amino acids. Germline V gene data show CDR1 as ENHRY and CDR2 as SYGVKD. The germline V and J ends were trimmed by 8 bases and 6 bases, with 19 bases remaining between them. The CDR3: CAIGQGARGAEAFF. Written as DNA, the CDR3 is TGTGCCATCGGCCAGGGTGCCAGAGGCGCTGAAGCTTTCTTT.

The rearrangement joins TRBV19 to TRBJ1-6, with 11 bases fitting TRBD1. CDR3 length: 16 residues. With V trimmed by 5 bases and J by 7 bases, 7 bases remained unmatched. Germline-derived CDR1 and CDR2 are LNHDA and SQIVND (reference sequence). The CDR3 sequence is CASSLGQGASNSPLHF. DNA for the CDR3: TGTGCCAGTAGTCTAGGACAGGGGGCGAGCAATTCACCCCTCCACTTT.

The genes are TRBV5-1 and TRBJ2-7, with no clear D. The germline V and J ends were trimmed by 3 bases and 2 bases, with 6 bases remaining between them. Germline-derived CDR1 and CDR2 are SGHRS and YFSETQ. The CDR3 extends over 12 amino acids. CDR3 nucleotides: TGCGCCAGCAGCTCTCAGACCTACGAGCAGTACTTC. Protein sequence: CASSSQTYEQYF.

This chain links TRBV4-2 with TRBJ2-5; D remains ambiguous. Germline CDR1 and CDR2: LGHNA and YNFKEQ. The CDR3 spans 13 residues. Deletions cut 0 bases from V and 3 bases from J, with 5 bases between. CDR3 nucleotide sequence: TGTGCCAGCAGCCAAGAGCGCGAAGAGACCCAGTACTTC. Translation: CASSQEREETQYF.

The J gene is TRBJ1-1, the V gene TRBV11-2; D possibly corresponds to TRBD1 (6 bases). Germline loops: CDR1 SGHAT, CDR2 FQNNGV. CDR3 size: 13 residues. The germline V and J ends were trimmed by 6 bases and 1 base, with 9 bases remaining between them. CDR3 protein: CASRSGANTEAFF. The CDR3, as DNA: TGTGCCAGCAGATCAGGGGCGAACACTGAAGCTTTCTTT.

In this sample, this clone turned up once. This rearrangement joins TRBV18 to TRBJ2-3; the D gene is possibly TRBD1 (6 bases). Germline V gene data show CDR1 as KGHSH and CDR2 as LQKENI. The V end lost 0 bases, the J end lost 5 bases, and 15 bases lay between the germline ends. CDR3 length: 16 amino acids. DNA of the CDR3: TGTGCCAGCTCACCACCCGATCACAGGGCCATAGATACGCAGTATTTT. Translation gives CASSPPDHRAIDTQYF.

This clone has more than one count but fewer than ten. The chain joins TRBV5-1 to TRBJ2-7; possibly TRBD1 for D (6 bases). V was trimmed by 0 bases and J by 4 bases, leaving 11 bases between them. CDR3 size: 14 residues. Per germline, CDR1 SGHRS and CDR2 YFSETQ. The DNA of the CDR3 is TGCGCCAGCAGCTTGGCAGGGGAGATTTACGAGCAGTACTTC. Translated: CASSLAGEIYEQYF. Supplemented by reference TRBV5-1 and TRBJ2-7, the full variable domain reads KAGVTQTPRYLIKTRGQQVTLSCSPISGHRSVSWYQQTPGQGLQFLFEYFSETQRNKGNFPGRFSGRQFSNSRSEMNVSTLELGDSALYLCASSLAGEIYEQYFGPGTRLTVT.

In this sample, this clone turned up a few times. CDR3: CASSPGDSLTPQHF. Written as DNA, the CDR3 is TGTGCCAGCAGTCCGGGTGACAGCCTGACGCCCCAGCATTTT. The chain recombines TRBV6-5 with TRBJ1-5; possible D gene TRBD1, 5 bases. The CDR3 is 14 amino acids. In germline, CDR1 is MNHEY, CDR2 SVGAGI. The V end lost 5 bases, the J end lost 9 bases, and 17 bases lay between the germline ends.

The rearrangement joins TRBV19 to TRBJ1-5, with 7 bases identical to TRBD1. Germline CDR1 reads LNHDA; CDR2 reads SQIVND (reference sequence). The ends lost 3 bases at V and 5 bases at J; junction bases unmatched: 1. This CDR3 region has 13 residues. The chain's CDR3 is CASSMRGHQPQHF. CDR3 nucleotide sequence: TGTGCCAGTAGTATGAGGGGGCATCAGCCCCAGCATTTT.

The gene calls are TRBV12-3 or TRBV12-4 and TRBJ1-4; D remains unclear. CDR3 length equals 12 residues. Trimming left V 6 bases short and J 4 bases short, with 6 bases between. The CDR3 sequence: CASSRSNEKLFF. CDR3 nucleotide sequence: TGTGCCAGCAGCCGGAGTAATGAAAAACTGTTTTTT.

The V and J genes are TRBV9 and TRBJ2-2; 8 nucleotides match TRBD2. The CDR3 covers 16 residues. In germline, CDR1 is SGDLS, CDR2 YYNGEE. The V and J ends lost 0 bases and 3 bases, in that order; junction bases with no gene match: 4. Here the CDR3 DNA reads TGTGCCAGCAGCGTAGACGGGAGGGGACACACCGGGGAGCTGTTTTTT. Amino acid sequence: CASSVDGRGHTGELFF.

The rearrangement uses TRBV21-1 and TRBJ1-6. TRBV21-1 counts as a pseudogene. The CDR3 is made up of 17 amino acids. The chain's CDR3 is CASSKGRGISYNSPLHF. The DNA of the CDR3 is TGTGCCAGCAGCAAAGGTCGGGGTATCTCCTATAATTCACCCCTCCACTTT.

This clone was picked up a small number of times. J is TRBJ1-3 and V is TRBV7-8; D is uncertain. The CDR3 spans 17 residues. Trimming took off 1 base at V and 0 bases at J, with 13 bases between the two ends. Germline CDR1 and CDR2: SGHVS and FQNEAQ. This chain's CDR3 is CASSLESRVPSGNTIYF. The CDR3 DNA reads TGTGCCAGCAGCTTAGAAAGTAGAGTGCCCTCTGGAAACACCATATATTTT.

This clone was seen only once. The rearrangement links TRBV19 to TRBJ1-2; maybe TRBD1 (5 bases). The CDR3 sequence is 15 residues long. Trimming shortened V by 11 bases and J by 0 bases, and 19 bases separated the two germline ends. Germline V gene lookup returns CDR1 LNHDA and CDR2 SQIVND (reference sequence). The CDR3: CASKRQSGSNYGYTF. The CDR3, as DNA: TGTGCCTCTAAAAGACAGTCCGGATCTAACTATGGCTACACCTTC.

V and J are TRBV18 and TRBJ1-6, with D possibly matching TRBD1 (6 bases). V lost 5 bases and J lost 3, with 14 bases in between. This CDR3 has 16 residues. Germline lookup yields CDR1 KGHSH and CDR2 LQKENI. This chain's CDR3 is CASSITGQIYNSPLHF. The DNA of the CDR3 is TGTGCCAGCTCAATCACAGGGCAAATCTATAATTCACCCCTCCACTTT.

The rearrangement uses TRBV11-3 and TRBJ2-7; no firm D call. V gave up 3 bases and J gave up 0 bases, with 12 bases separating them. The CDR3 runs to 15 residues. The V gene's germline CDR1 is SGHNT and CDR2 YENEEA. CDR3 DNA sequence: TGTGCCAGCAGCTTTACCCGCTCGAGCTCCTACGAGCAGTACTTC. This sequence encodes CASSFTRSSSYEQYF.

The genes are TRBV10-3 and TRBJ1-6; D might be TRBD1 (5 bases). CDR3 length: 15 residues. Per the germline V gene, CDR1 is ENHRY and CDR2 is SYGVKD. V was clipped by 4 bases and J by 2 bases, with 9 bases between them. CDR3 coding DNA: TGTGCCATCAGTGGGGGCGAAACCTATAATTCACCCCTCCACTTT. Residues: CAISGGETYNSPLHF.

The gene calls are TRBV28 and TRBJ1-1; D remains ambiguous. The germline V gene has CDR1 MDHEN and CDR2 SYDVKM. CDR3 length: 13 residues. The V end was cut by 7 bases, the J end by 0 bases, with 9 bases between. The DNA for the CDR3 is TGTGCCAGCAACTACGGCGTGAACACTGAAGCTTTCTTT. Its protein product is CASNYGVNTEAFF.

V gene TRBV7-9 combines with J gene TRBJ1-1; D may be TRBD1 (5 bases). V shed 2 bases and J shed 4 bases, with 11 bases lying between them. Germline-derived CDR1 and CDR2 are SEHNR and FQNEAQ (reference sequence). The CDR3 has 14 amino acids. CDR3 amino acids: CASSLRGRVTEAFF. DNA for the CDR3: TGTGCCAGCAGCTTAAGGGGCAGGGTCACTGAAGCTTTCTTT. The complete variable domain, with remaining parts taken from reference TRBV7-9 and TRBJ1-1, reads DTGVSQNPRHKITKRGQNVTFRCDPISEHNRLYWYRQTLGQGPEFLTYFQNEAQLEKSRLLSDRFSAERPKGSFSTLEIQRTEQGDSAMYLCASSLRGRVTEAFFGQGTRLTVV.

This chain connects TRBV11-3 to TRBJ1-1; tentatively, D is TRBD1 (6 bases). V was clipped by 5 bases and J by 4 bases, with 17 bases between them. The germline CDR1 and CDR2 sequences are SGHNT and YENEEA. This CDR3 region has 15 residues. The CDR3 here is CASSVQGGLGTEAFF. CDR3 nucleotide sequence: TGTGCCAGCAGCGTACAGGGTGGGTTGGGCACTGAAGCTTTCTTT.

In its sample, this clone was seen a few times. The V gene is TRBV5-1, the J gene TRBJ1-5, with D possibly TRBD1 on 5 matching bases. V was shortened by 1 base and J by 3 bases, with 11 bases between the two germline ends. CDR1 is SGHRS, CDR2 YFSETQ, per germline. The CDR3 extends over 15 amino acids. CDR3 in amino acids: CASSLTGDDNQPQHF. The CDR3 nucleotides are TGCGCCAGCAGCTTGACAGGAGATGACAATCAGCCCCAGCATTTT.

CDR3 DNA sequence: TGTGCCAGCAGTGTCGCAGGGCCCAATGAAAAACTGTTTTTT. Its translation is CASSVAGPNEKLFF. The chain employs TRBV2 and TRBJ1-4, with D possibly TRBD1 on 5 matching bases. CDR3 length: 14 residues. Germline-derived CDR1 and CDR2 are SNHLY and FYNNEI. The ends were cut back, 4 bases at V and 5 bases at J, with 11 bases in the middle.

The chain links TRBV27 to TRBJ2-1; TRBD1 matches at 8 bases. The V and J ends lost 5 bases and 7 bases, in that order; junction bases with no gene match: 4. The V gene's germline CDR1 is MNHEY and CDR2 SMNVEV (reference sequence). The CDR3 spans 13 residues. The CDR3 DNA sequence: TGTGCCAGCAGTCCCCGACAGGGGAATGAGCAGTTCTTC. Its translation is CASSPRQGNEQFF.

The rearrangement joins TRBV6-5 to TRBJ2-7; 7 bases are shared with TRBD1. Germline V gives CDR1 MNHEY, CDR2 SVGAGI. With 6 bases clipped from V and 2 bases from J, the junction kept 10 bases outside the gene matches. This CDR3 has 15 amino acids. The CDR3 loop is CASRKLPGQTYEQYF. The CDR3 DNA sequence: TGTGCCAGCAGAAAGTTACCGGGACAGACCTACGAGCAGTACTTC.

The chain uses TRBV19 and TRBJ1-4; D is possibly TRBD1 (5 bases). The CDR3 has 15 residues. Germline CDR1 LNHDA, CDR2 SQIVND (reference sequence). V dropped 3 bases and J dropped 3 bases, with 11 bases sitting between them. The CDR3 nucleotides read TGTGCCAGTAGTATGGCGACAGCGTCTAATGAAAAACTGTTTTTT. Encoded protein: CASSMATASNEKLFF. Based on the CDR3 plus reference TRBV19 and TRBJ1-4, the full variable domain is DGGITQSPKYLFRKEGQNVTLSCEQNLNHDAMYWYRQDPGQGLRLIYYSQIVNDFQKGDIAEGYSVSREKKESFPLTVTSAQKNPTAFYLCASSMATASNEKLFFGSGTQLSVL.

The CDR3 region has the DNA TGTGCCAGCAGCAGTCAGGGTCAGGGCACAGATACGCAGTATTTT. It translates to CASSSQGQGTDTQYF. V gene TRBV7-3 combines with J gene TRBJ2-3; tentative D call: TRBD1 (5 bases). CDR1 is SGHTA, CDR2 FQGTGA, per germline. V was shortened by 5 bases and J by 1 base, with 13 bases between the two germline ends. This CDR3 comprises 15 residues.

This chain connects TRBV15 to TRBJ1-4, with 8 bases matching TRBD1. The V and J ends lost 11 bases and 0 bases, in that order; junction bases with no gene match: 5. From germline, CDR1 is LNHNV and CDR2 YYDKDF (reference sequence). There are 14 residues in the CDR3. DNA for the CDR3: TGTGCCCAGGACAGGGATGCAACTAATGAAAAACTGTTTTTT. Its translation: CAQDRDATNEKLFF.

This clone was seen many times. This rearrangement joins TRBV19 to TRBJ2-7; 11 bases map to TRBD2. Germline V lookup: CDR1 LNHDA, CDR2 SQIVND (reference sequence). Trimming at V came to 1 base and at J to 4 bases, leaving 6 bases not matched to a gene. The CDR3 sequence is 16 residues long. The chain's CDR3 is CASSIGGTSGRYEQYF. In DNA form, the CDR3 reads TGTGCCAGTAGTATAGGGGGAACTAGCGGGAGATACGAGCAGTACTTC. The full variable domain, in which reference TRBV19 and TRBJ2-7 provide the parts outside the CDR3, is DGGITQSPKYLFRKEGQNVTLSCEQNLNHDAMYWYRQDPGQGLRLIYYSQIVNDFQKGDIAEGYSVSREKKESFPLTVTSAQKNPTAFYLCASSIGGTSGRYEQYFGPGTRLTVT.